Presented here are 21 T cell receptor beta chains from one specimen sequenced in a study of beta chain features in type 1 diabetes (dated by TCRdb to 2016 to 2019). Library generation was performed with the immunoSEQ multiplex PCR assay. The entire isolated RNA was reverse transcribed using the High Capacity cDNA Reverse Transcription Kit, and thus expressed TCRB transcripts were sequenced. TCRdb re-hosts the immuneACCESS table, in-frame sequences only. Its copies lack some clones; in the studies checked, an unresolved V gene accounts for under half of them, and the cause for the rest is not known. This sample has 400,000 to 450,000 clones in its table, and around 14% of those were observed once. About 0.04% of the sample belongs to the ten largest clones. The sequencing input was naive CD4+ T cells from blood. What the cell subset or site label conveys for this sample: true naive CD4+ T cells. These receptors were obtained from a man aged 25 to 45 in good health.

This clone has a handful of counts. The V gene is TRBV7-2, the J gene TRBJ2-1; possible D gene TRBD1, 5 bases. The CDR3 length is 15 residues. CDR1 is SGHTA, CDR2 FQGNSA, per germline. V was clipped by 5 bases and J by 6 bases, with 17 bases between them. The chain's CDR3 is CASSPQGLGSNEQFF. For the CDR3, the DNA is TGTGCCAGCAGCCCCCAGGGCCTGGGTTCCAATGAGCAGTTCTTC.

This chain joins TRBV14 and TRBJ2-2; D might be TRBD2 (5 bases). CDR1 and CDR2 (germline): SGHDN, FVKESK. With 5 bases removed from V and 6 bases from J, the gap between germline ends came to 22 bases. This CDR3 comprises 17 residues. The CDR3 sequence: CASSYQAATGYPGELFF. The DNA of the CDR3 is TGTGCCAGCAGCTACCAAGCGGCTACCGGATATCCCGGGGAGCTGTTTTTT.

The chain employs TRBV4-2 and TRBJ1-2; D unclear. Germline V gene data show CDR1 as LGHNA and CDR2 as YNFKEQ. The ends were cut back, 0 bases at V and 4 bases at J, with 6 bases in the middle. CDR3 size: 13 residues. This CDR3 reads CASSQETGYGYTF. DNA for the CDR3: TGTGCCAGCAGCCAAGAGACGGGCTATGGCTACACCTTC.

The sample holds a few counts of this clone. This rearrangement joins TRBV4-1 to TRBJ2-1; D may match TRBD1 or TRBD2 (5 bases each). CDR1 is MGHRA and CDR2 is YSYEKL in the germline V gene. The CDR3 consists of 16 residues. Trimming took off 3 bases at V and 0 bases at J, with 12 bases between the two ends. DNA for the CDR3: TGCGCCAGCAGCCAGGCCCTGAGGGGCTCCTACAATGAGCAGTTCTTC. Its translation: CASSQALRGSYNEQFF.

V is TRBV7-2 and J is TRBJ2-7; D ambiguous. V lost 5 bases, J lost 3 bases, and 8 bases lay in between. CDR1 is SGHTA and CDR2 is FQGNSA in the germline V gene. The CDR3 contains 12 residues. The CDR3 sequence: CASSGVSYEQYF. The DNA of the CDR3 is TGTGCCAGCAGCGGCGTGAGCTACGAGCAGTACTTC.

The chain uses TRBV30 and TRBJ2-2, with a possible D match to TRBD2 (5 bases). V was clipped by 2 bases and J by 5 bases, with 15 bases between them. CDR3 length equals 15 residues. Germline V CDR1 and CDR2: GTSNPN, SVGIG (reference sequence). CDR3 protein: CAWSLLTAGTGELFF. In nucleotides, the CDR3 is TGTGCCTGGAGTCTCCTTACCGCGGGTACCGGGGAGCTGTTTTTT.

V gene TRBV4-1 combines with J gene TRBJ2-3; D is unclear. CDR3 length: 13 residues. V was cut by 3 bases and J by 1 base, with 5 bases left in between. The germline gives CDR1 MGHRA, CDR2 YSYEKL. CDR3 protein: CASSHQGTDTQYF. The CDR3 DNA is TGCGCCAGCAGCCATCAGGGCACAGATACGCAGTATTTT.

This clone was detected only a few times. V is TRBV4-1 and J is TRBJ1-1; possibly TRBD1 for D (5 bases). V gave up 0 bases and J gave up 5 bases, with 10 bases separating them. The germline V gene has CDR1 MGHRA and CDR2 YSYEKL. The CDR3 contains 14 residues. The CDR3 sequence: CASSQDEGLTEAFF. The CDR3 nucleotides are TGCGCCAGCAGCCAAGATGAGGGGTTGACTGAAGCTTTCTTT.

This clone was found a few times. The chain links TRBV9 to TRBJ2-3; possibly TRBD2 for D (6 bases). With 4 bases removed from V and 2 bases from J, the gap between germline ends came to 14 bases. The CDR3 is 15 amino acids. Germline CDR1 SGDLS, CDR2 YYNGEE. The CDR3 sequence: CASSSQEGYTDTQYF. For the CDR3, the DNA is TGTGCCAGCAGCTCCCAGGAGGGTTACACAGATACGCAGTATTTT. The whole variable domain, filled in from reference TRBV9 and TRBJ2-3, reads DSGVTQTPKHLITATGQRVTLRCSPRSGDLSVYWYQQSLDQGLQFLIQYYNGEERAKGNILERFSAQQFPDLHSELNLSSLELGDSALYFCASSSQEGYTDTQYFGPGTRLTVL.

The CDR3, as DNA: TGTGCCAGCAGTTTTCAACAGGGCCGCGAGCAGTTCTTC. Amino acid sequence: CASSFQQGREQFF. The chain joins TRBV7-2 to TRBJ2-1, with D maybe TRBD1 (6 bases). V lost 6 bases and J lost 10, with 16 bases in between. The CDR3 is made up of 13 amino acids. Per the germline V gene, CDR1 is SGHTA and CDR2 is FQGNSA.

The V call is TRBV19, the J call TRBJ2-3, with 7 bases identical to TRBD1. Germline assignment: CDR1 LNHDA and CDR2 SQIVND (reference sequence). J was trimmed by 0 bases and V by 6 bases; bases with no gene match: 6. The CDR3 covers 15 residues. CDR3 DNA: TGTGCCAGTAGCCTAGGGGGCACTAGCACAGATACGCAGTATTTT. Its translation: CASSLGGTSTDTQYF.

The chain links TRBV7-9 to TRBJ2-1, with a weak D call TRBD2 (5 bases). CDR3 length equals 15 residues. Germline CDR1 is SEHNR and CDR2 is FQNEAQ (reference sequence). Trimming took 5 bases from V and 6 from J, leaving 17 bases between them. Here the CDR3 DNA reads TGTGCCAGCAGCCAAGCAGAGGGTGTGATCAATGAGCAGTTCTTC. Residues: CASSQAEGVINEQFF.

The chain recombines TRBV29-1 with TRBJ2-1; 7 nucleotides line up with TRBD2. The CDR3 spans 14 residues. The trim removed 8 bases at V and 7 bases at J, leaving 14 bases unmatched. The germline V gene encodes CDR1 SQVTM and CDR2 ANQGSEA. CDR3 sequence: CSHPGGTPWNEQFF. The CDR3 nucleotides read TGCAGCCACCCCGGGGGGACCCCATGGAATGAGCAGTTCTTC.

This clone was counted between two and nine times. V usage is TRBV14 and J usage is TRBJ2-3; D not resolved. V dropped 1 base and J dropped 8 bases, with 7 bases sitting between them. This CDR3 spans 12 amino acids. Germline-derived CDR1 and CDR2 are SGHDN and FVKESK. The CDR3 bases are TGTGCCAGCAGCCAAGTTTCTAGTACGCAGTATTTT. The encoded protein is CASSQVSSTQYF.

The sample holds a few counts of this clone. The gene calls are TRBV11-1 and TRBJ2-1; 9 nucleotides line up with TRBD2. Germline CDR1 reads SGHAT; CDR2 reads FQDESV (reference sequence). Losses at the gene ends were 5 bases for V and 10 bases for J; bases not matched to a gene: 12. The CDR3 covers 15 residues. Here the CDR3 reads CASSNTPGLAEEQFF. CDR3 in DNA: TGTGCCAGCAGCAATACACCGGGACTAGCTGAGGAGCAGTTCTTC.

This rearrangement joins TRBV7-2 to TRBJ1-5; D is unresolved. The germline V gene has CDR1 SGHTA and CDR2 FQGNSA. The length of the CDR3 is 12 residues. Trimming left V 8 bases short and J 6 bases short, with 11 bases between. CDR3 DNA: TGTGCCAGCTCGAATCCAGGTCAGCCCCAGCATTTT. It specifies CASSNPGQPQHF.

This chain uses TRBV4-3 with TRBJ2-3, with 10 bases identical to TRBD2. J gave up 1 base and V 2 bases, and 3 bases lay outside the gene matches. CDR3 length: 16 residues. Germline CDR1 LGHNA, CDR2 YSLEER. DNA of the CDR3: TGCGCCAGCAGCCAAACTAGCGGGGAAGGCACAGATACGCAGTATTTT. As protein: CASSQTSGEGTDTQYF.

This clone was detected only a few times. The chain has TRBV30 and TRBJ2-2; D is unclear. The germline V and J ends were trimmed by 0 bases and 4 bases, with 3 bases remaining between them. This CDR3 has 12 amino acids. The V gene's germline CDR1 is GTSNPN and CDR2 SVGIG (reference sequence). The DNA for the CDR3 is TGTGCCTGGAGTGTACTCACCGGGGAGCTGTTTTTT. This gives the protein CAWSVLTGELFF.

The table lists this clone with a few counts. The DNA of the CDR3 is TGCGCCAGCAGCTTGAGACAGGGGACCTTAGCCAAAAACATTCAGTACTTC. It specifies CASSLRQGTLAKNIQYF. J is TRBJ2-4 and V is TRBV5-1; 8 nucleotides match TRBD1. This CDR3 contains 17 residues. V was clipped by 1 base and J by 0 bases; unmatched bases: 6. Germline V gene data show CDR1 as SGHRS and CDR2 as YFSETQ.

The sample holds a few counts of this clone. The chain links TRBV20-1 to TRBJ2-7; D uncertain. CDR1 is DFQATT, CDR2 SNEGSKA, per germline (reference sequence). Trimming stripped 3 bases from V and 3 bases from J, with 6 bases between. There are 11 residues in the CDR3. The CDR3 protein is CSASGFYEQYF. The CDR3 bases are TGCAGTGCTAGCGGGTTCTACGAGCAGTACTTC.

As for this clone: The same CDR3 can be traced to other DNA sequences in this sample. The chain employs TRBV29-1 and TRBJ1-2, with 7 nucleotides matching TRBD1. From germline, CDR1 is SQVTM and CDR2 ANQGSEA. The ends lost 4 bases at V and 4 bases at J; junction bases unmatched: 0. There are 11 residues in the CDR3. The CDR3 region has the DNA TGCAGCGTTGCAGGGGGCTATGGCTACACCTTC. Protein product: CSVAGGYGYTF.